This T cell receptor beta chain was identified in a study of T cells after yellow fever vaccination. Study-wide results and caveats: A large majority of primary-vaccination clones showed up again after the booster (96% CD4, around 85% CD8).

TCRdb reprocessed the 5' RACE reads via MiXCR and lists one record per CDR3 protein. Of around 360,000 distinct CDR3 sequences in the sample, approximately 10% were seen once. On this clonotype itself: Its specificity is unknown.

V dropped 3 bases and J dropped 5 bases, with 22 bases sitting between them. Germline CDR1 reads KGHSH; CDR2 reads LQKENI. The CDR3 extends over 17 amino acids. The material was PBMCs, obtained on the day of the first yellow fever vaccination. The origin of this receptor is a young man who received the YFV17D yellow fever vaccine. V is TRBV18 and J is TRBJ2-5; no clear D gene. DNA of the CDR3: TGTGCCAGCTCACCCCAACGCCAGGCCTATTCTTCGGAGACCCAGTACTTC. This gives the protein CASSPQRQAYSSETQYF.